The 20 T cell receptor beta chains below all came from one sample that was sequenced in a study of shared clonotypes between healthy human individuals. Assay used: immunoSEQ multiplex PCR; TCRdb lists only in-frame clones, some missing. Found here are over 850,000 clones, about 84% of them singletons; the top ten hold around 0.61%. Specimen: memory CD4+ T cells from PBMCs. The subset was: CD45RA-negative fraction. The receptor set was obtained from a man between 18 and 35 years old in good health. Some clones in this sample may be carry-over from other donors' samples.

The chain carries TRBV7-9 and TRBJ2-5; 9 bases are a match to TRBD2. J gave up 0 bases and V 5 bases, and 4 bases lay outside the gene matches. The length of the CDR3 is 15 residues. Per the germline V gene, CDR1 is SEHNR and CDR2 is FQNEAQ (reference sequence). The CDR3 region has the DNA TGTGCCAGCAGCAAAAGCGGGAGGTACCAAGAGACCCAGTACTTC. Residues: CASSKSGRYQETQYF.

The chain has TRBV6-5 and TRBJ1-5, with 7 bases identical to TRBD1. The germline CDR1 and CDR2 sequences are MNHEY and SVGAGI. The CDR3 runs 14 residues. Losses at the gene ends were 6 bases for V and 11 bases for J; bases not matched to a gene: 13. The CDR3 nucleotides read TGTGCCAGCAGCCCCGACAGGGTCCGGTGGGCCCAGCATTTT. Amino acids: CASSPDRVRWAQHF.

The V call is TRBV29-1, the J call TRBJ1-1; D perhaps matches TRBD1 (6 bases). Germline V gene sequence: CDR1 SQVTM, CDR2 ANQGSEA. V was cut by 2 bases and J by 0 bases, with 10 bases left in between. The CDR3 totals 14 residues. The CDR3 protein is CSVETGTLNTEAFF. The CDR3 nucleotides are TGCAGCGTTGAAACCGGGACATTGAACACTGAAGCTTTCTTT.

With respect to this clone: Other DNA sequences of this sample code for an identical CDR3. CDR3 bases: TGTGCCAGCAGCCCCGGGTCCTCCTACGAGCAGTACTTC. This codes for CASSPGSSYEQYF. The genes are TRBV4-2 and TRBJ2-7, with D unresolved. The CDR3 loop spans 13 amino acids. The germline gives CDR1 LGHNA, CDR2 YNFKEQ. V gave up 4 bases and J gave up 0 bases, with 7 bases separating them.

The CDR3 DNA reads as TGCGCCAGCAGGCACCTAGCGGGAGGCGACACCGGGGAGCTGTTTTTT. Translated: CASRHLAGGDTGELFF. The V call is TRBV4-1, the J call TRBJ2-2; 11 bases agree with TRBD2. This CDR3 has 16 amino acids. Per the germline V gene, CDR1 is MGHRA and CDR2 is YSYEKL. V shed 6 bases, J shed 3 bases, and the junction held 6 bases outside the gene matches.

This sequence joins TRBV18 and TRBJ2-1; 7 bases align to TRBD1. In germline, CDR1 is KGHSH, CDR2 LQKENI. V trimming: 3 bases; J trimming: 4 bases; junction bases outside the gene matches: 6. This CDR3 comprises 15 residues. CDR3 amino acids: CASSPRQGSYNEQFF. The CDR3 coding sequence is TGTGCCAGCTCACCGAGACAGGGTTCATACAATGAGCAGTTCTTC.

This chain joins TRBV11-1 and TRBJ2-4; the D gene is possibly TRBD2 (5 bases). CDR1 SGHAT and CDR2 FQDESV come from the germline V gene (reference sequence). This CDR3 contains 17 residues. V dropped 5 bases and J dropped 3 bases, with 20 bases sitting between them. Here the CDR3 reads CASSSRPGSFDKNIQYF. The CDR3 nucleotides read TGTGCCAGCAGCAGCCGGCCGGGGAGTTTTGACAAAAACATTCAGTACTTC.

This chain connects TRBV6-1 to TRBJ2-2; no firm D call. This CDR3 is built from 14 residues. V was shortened by 5 bases and J by 5 bases, with 12 bases between the two germline ends. Germline V gene data show CDR1 as MNHNS and CDR2 as SASEGT. The CDR3 loop is CASSIDGLTGELFF. The CDR3 DNA sequence: TGTGCCAGCAGTATCGACGGCCTAACCGGGGAGCTGTTTTTT.

This clone appeared a few times. The genes are TRBV30 and TRBJ2-1; the match to TRBD1 covers 10 bases. CDR3 size: 14 residues. Germline V gene data show CDR1 as GTSNPN and CDR2 as SVGIG (reference sequence). Trimming took 8 bases from V and 4 from J; bases not matched to a gene: 8. The CDR3 reads CAGRQGASYNEQFF. The CDR3 bases are TGTGCCGGAAGACAGGGGGCCAGTTACAATGAGCAGTTCTTC. The whole variable domain, remainder taken from reference TRBV30 and TRBJ2-1, is SQTIHQWPATLVQPVGSPLSLECTVEGTSNPNLYWYRQAAGRGLQLLFYSVGIGQISSEVPQNLSASRPQDRQFILSSKKLLLSDSGFYLCAGRQGASYNEQFFGPGTRLTVL.

This CDR3 reads CASSFGGQTEAFF. The CDR3 DNA reads as TGTGCCAGCAGCTTTGGAGGGCAGACTGAAGCTTTCTTT. This chain connects TRBV7-6 to TRBJ1-1, with D unclear. The germline V and J ends were trimmed by 3 bases and 5 bases, with 10 bases remaining between them. The CDR3 is 13 amino acids. CDR1 and CDR2 from the germline V gene are SGHVS and FNYEAQ.

On this clone: The sample contains more than one DNA sequence encoding this CDR3. J is TRBJ1-1 and V is TRBV7-2; maybe TRBD1 (6 bases). The germline gives CDR1 SGHTA, CDR2 FQGNSA. The CDR3 totals 13 residues. V gave up 5 bases and J gave up 1 base, with 8 bases separating them. The CDR3 is CASSKDRNTEAFF. DNA of the CDR3: TGTGCCAGCAGCAAGGACAGGAACACTGAAGCTTTCTTT.

This clone was recorded many times. This chain uses TRBV10-3 with TRBJ2-7; 8 nucleotides align to TRBD2. The V gene's germline CDR1 is ENHRY and CDR2 SYGVKD. The V and J ends lost 6 bases and 3 bases, in that order; junction bases with no gene match: 7. This CDR3 comprises 14 residues. DNA for the CDR3: TGTGCCATCAGCGAGCGGGAGTCGGGCTACGAGCAGTACTTC. It is translated as CAISERESGYEQYF.

Written as DNA, the CDR3 is TGCGCCAGCAGTCGCGATGGGCAAGGGAACACTGAAGCTTTCTTT. It encodes CASSRDGQGNTEAFF. The V gene is TRBV5-1, the J gene TRBJ1-1; D ambiguous. V was trimmed by 5 bases and J by 1 base, leaving 15 bases between them. The CDR3 extends over 15 amino acids. The germline V gene encodes CDR1 SGHRS and CDR2 YFSETQ. The entire variable domain, with the rest obtained from reference TRBV5-1 and TRBJ1-1, is as follows: KAGVTQTPRYLIKTRGQQVTLSCSPISGHRSVSWYQQTPGQGLQFLFEYFSETQRNKGNFPGRFSGRQFSNSRSEMNVSTLELGDSALYLCASSRDGQGNTEAFFGQGTRLTVV.

The rearrangement joins TRBV4-1 to TRBJ2-1, with D maybe TRBD2 (7 bases). V lost 3 bases to trimming and J lost 3 bases, with 21 bases between them. The CDR3 length is 18 residues. The germline V gene has CDR1 MGHRA and CDR2 YSYEKL. CDR3 region: CASSHSAAGGGSYNEQFF. The CDR3 DNA is TGCGCCAGCAGCCATAGTGCGGCTGGGGGCGGGAGCTACAATGAGCAGTTCTTC.

The chain employs TRBV7-2 and TRBJ1-2, with D maybe TRBD1 (5 bases). This CDR3 is 13 amino acids long. V lost 5 bases and J 5 bases, leaving 12 bases between the germline ends. The germline V gene has CDR1 SGHTA and CDR2 FQGNSA. The CDR3 here is CASSLNGAYGYTF. The CDR3 DNA follows: TGTGCCAGCAGCCTGAATGGGGCGTATGGCTACACCTTC. Together with reference TRBV7-2 and TRBJ1-2, the CDR3 gives the full variable domain: GAGVSQSPSNKVTEKGKDVELRCDPISGHTALYWYRQSLGQGLEFLIYFQGNSAPDKSGLPSDRFSAERTGGSVSTLTIQRTQQEDSAVYLCASSLNGAYGYTFGSGTRLTVV.

The CDR3 is CASSLLRQGRSEQYF. CDR3 sequence (DNA): TGTGCCAGCAGCTTACTCCGACAGGGGAGAAGCGAGCAGTACTTC. The chain has TRBV7-2 and TRBJ2-7; 8 bases are a match to TRBD1. The CDR3 spans 15 residues. The V segment lost 2 bases and the J segment 6 bases; nucleotides outside the gene matches: 9. The germline V gene encodes CDR1 SGHTA and CDR2 FQGNSA.

This clone was seen repeatedly, ten times or more. The chain links TRBV11-2 to TRBJ2-5, with 8 bases aligning to TRBD2. The V segment lost 5 bases and the J segment 2 bases; nucleotides outside the gene matches: 7. Germline V lookup: CDR1 SGHAT, CDR2 FQNNGV. This CDR3 contains 15 residues. The CDR3 bases are TGTGCCAGCAGCCCGAGCGGGGGTGCACAAGAGACCCAGTACTTC. Encoded protein: CASSPSGGAQETQYF.

This chain uses TRBV2 with TRBJ1-2; D unclear. V was trimmed by 1 base and J by 5 bases, leaving 14 bases between them. There are 15 residues in the CDR3. Germline V lookup: CDR1 SNHLY, CDR2 FYNNEI. The CDR3 here is CASSEVDRGAYGYTF. In DNA, the CDR3 is TGTGCCAGCAGTGAAGTTGACCGAGGAGCTTATGGCTACACCTTC.

The V gene is TRBV11-2, the J gene TRBJ2-3; unclear D gene. Germline assignment: CDR1 SGHAT and CDR2 FQNNGV. V was clipped by 5 bases and J by 5 bases, with 14 bases between them. This CDR3 spans 14 amino acids. The CDR3: CASSLTPLGDTQYF. The CDR3 bases are TGTGCCAGCAGCCTAACCCCCCTCGGAGATACGCAGTATTTT.

The chain carries TRBV7-9 and TRBJ2-7; TRBD2 aligns across 10 bases. This CDR3 contains 16 residues. The ends lost 4 bases at V and 0 bases at J; junction bases unmatched: 6. In germline, CDR1 is SEHNR, CDR2 FQNEAQ (reference sequence). The CDR3 nucleotides are TGTGCCAGCAGCTCCGGACTAGCGGAGGTCTCCTACGAGCAGTACTTC. Translating it yields CASSSGLAEVSYEQYF. The complete variable domain, with remaining parts taken from reference TRBV7-9 and TRBJ2-7, reads DTGVSQNPRHKITKRGQNVTFRCDPISEHNRLYWYRQTLGQGPEFLTYFQNEAQLEKSRLLSDRFSAERPKGSFSTLEIQRTEQGDSAMYLCASSSGLAEVSYEQYFGPGTRLTVT.